These 15 T cell receptor beta chains originate from one sample sequenced in a study of blood T cell repertoires in COVID-19. Clones were sequenced by immunoSEQ multiplex PCR, and TCRdb holds only the in-frame ones, with some missing. The table lists about 200,000 clones, over 80% of them singletons. The material sequenced was peripheral blood. The receptors derive from a human donor in a cohort sampled during active COVID-19.

The J gene is TRBJ2-3, the V gene TRBV3-1 (or the pseudogene TRBV3-2); D gene ambiguous. This CDR3 comprises 12 residues. Per the germline V gene, CDR1 is LGHDT and CDR2 is YNNKEL (reference sequence). V lost 5 bases to trimming and J lost 2 bases, with 5 bases between them. The CDR3 DNA reads as TGTGCCAGCAGCTCACTCACAGATACGCAGTATTTT. It yields the protein CASSSLTDTQYF.

The chain couples TRBV7-2 to TRBJ1-5; TRBD1 matches at 7 bases. V was clipped by 2 bases and J by 5 bases; unmatched bases: 9. The germline gives CDR1 SGHTA, CDR2 FQGNSA. This CDR3 is 16 amino acids long. In DNA form, the CDR3 reads TGTGCCAGCAGCTTACGTCGGACAGGTGGGGATCAGCCCCAGCATTTT. Its protein is CASSLRRTGGDQPQHF.

The chain uses TRBV7-2 and TRBJ1-1, with TRBD1 matching over 7 bases. CDR1 SGHTA and CDR2 FQGNSA come from the germline V gene. V gave up 4 bases and J gave up 5 bases; unmatched junction bases: 1. The length of the CDR3 is 12 residues. CDR3 coding DNA: TGTGCCAGCAGCTCGACAGGGACTGAAGCTTTCTTT. Encoded protein: CASSSTGTEAFF. The entire variable domain, with the rest obtained from reference TRBV7-2 and TRBJ1-1, is as follows: GAGVSQSPSNKVTEKGKDVELRCDPISGHTALYWYRQSLGQGLEFLIYFQGNSAPDKSGLPSDRFSAERTGGSVSTLTIQRTQQEDSAVYLCASSSTGTEAFFGQGTRLTVV.

A few counts support this clone. The chain is built from TRBV28 and TRBJ1-5; 8 bases fit TRBD1. After removal of 6 bases from V and 3 bases from J, the junction contained 1 base not matched to a gene. CDR3 length equals 13 residues. Germline V gene lookup returns CDR1 MDHEN and CDR2 SYDVKM. The CDR3 nucleotides are TGTGCCAGCAGGGACAGGGACAATCAGCCCCAGCATTTT. Protein: CASRDRDNQPQHF.

The V and J genes are TRBV4-2 and TRBJ1-2; tentatively, D is TRBD1 (6 bases). The CDR3 loop spans 13 amino acids. V was shortened by 4 bases and J by 4 bases, with 10 bases between the two germline ends. Germline V gene lookup returns CDR1 LGHNA and CDR2 YNFKEQ. The CDR3 region is CASSPDSSYGYTF. The CDR3 bases are TGTGCCAGCAGCCCGGACAGTTCCTATGGCTACACCTTC.

This chain uses TRBV11-2 with TRBJ2-1, with D possibly being TRBD2 (5 bases). Germline V lookup: CDR1 SGHAT, CDR2 FQNNGV. V was clipped by 5 bases and J by 6 bases, with 11 bases between them. The CDR3 contains 13 residues. The CDR3 here is CASSPTSTNEQFF. CDR3 sequence (DNA): TGTGCCAGCAGCCCCACTAGTACCAATGAGCAGTTCTTC.

The V and J genes are TRBV10-3 and TRBJ2-7, with D perhaps TRBD2 (6 bases). V was clipped by 4 bases and J by 1 base, with 11 bases between them. Germline CDR1 and CDR2: ENHRY and SYGVKD. The CDR3 is 14 residues long. Written as DNA, the CDR3 is TGTGCCATCAGTGCTTTTGGGACTTCCTACGAGCAGTACTTC. This translates into CAISAFGTSYEQYF.

This clone was found a few times. This chain joins TRBV6-2 or TRBV6-3 and TRBJ2-5, with D maybe TRBD2 (5 bases). The germline V and J ends were trimmed by 2 bases and 1 base, with 8 bases remaining between them. From germline, CDR1 is MNHEY and CDR2 SVGEGT. The CDR3 is 14 amino acids. In DNA form, the CDR3 reads TGTGCCAGCAGTTACACTAGACTCCAAGAGACCCAGTACTTC. Amino acid sequence: CASSYTRLQETQYF.

The chain uses TRBV7-9 and TRBJ1-5, with 8 bases aligning to TRBD1. Germline loops: CDR1 SEHNR, CDR2 FQNEAQ (reference sequence). The CDR3 runs 16 residues. V was clipped by 2 bases and J by 4 bases; unmatched bases: 7. Here the CDR3 DNA reads TGTGCCAGCAGCTTATGGACAGGGAGAAGGAATCAGCCCCAGCATTTT. Translating it yields CASSLWTGRRNQPQHF.

CDR3 region: CASSLAGTGGSPEQYF. DNA of the CDR3: TGCGCCAGCAGCTTGGCCGGGACAGGCGGTAGTCCCGAGCAGTACTTC. The chain combines TRBV5-1 with TRBJ2-7, with TRBD1 matching over 8 bases. The germline V gene has CDR1 SGHRS and CDR2 YFSETQ. V lost 0 bases to trimming and J lost 6 bases; unmatched junction nucleotides: 11. The CDR3 length is 16 residues.

This clone was picked up one time. The chain joins TRBV28 to TRBJ2-7; 11 positions agree with TRBD1. This CDR3 has 17 residues. Germline CDR1 and CDR2: MDHEN and SYDVKM. The ends lost 4 bases at V and 0 bases at J; junction bases unmatched: 8. In DNA form, the CDR3 reads TGTGCCAGCAGTTCACCTCTAGGGACAGGGGGCTCCTACGAGCAGTACTTC. Its translation is CASSSPLGTGGSYEQYF.

The rearrangement links TRBV6-5 to TRBJ2-7; 9 bases are shared with TRBD2. J gave up 2 bases and V 7 bases, and 9 bases lay outside the gene matches. The CDR3 extends over 15 amino acids. Per germline, CDR1 MNHEY and CDR2 SVGAGI. The CDR3 sequence: CASKYQREVTYEQYF. CDR3 coding DNA: TGTGCCAGCAAATATCAGCGGGAGGTAACCTACGAGCAGTACTTC.

The chain uses TRBV5-1 and TRBJ1-2; TRBD1 matches 8 bases. The trim removed 2 bases at V and 4 bases at J, leaving 4 bases unmatched. This CDR3 has 14 residues. CDR1 SGHRS and CDR2 YFSETQ come from the germline V gene. CDR3 nucleotides: TGCGCCAGCAGCTTCGGCAGGGGGCTCTATGGCTACACCTTC. Protein sequence: CASSFGRGLYGYTF.

The J gene is TRBJ2-2, the V gene TRBV28; D ambiguous. V was pared by 2 bases and J by 8 bases, with 6 bases between. The CDR3 is 12 residues long. Germline loops: CDR1 MDHEN, CDR2 SYDVKM. The CDR3 DNA follows: TGTGCCAGCAGTTTAGCGCTGGGGGAGCTGTTTTTT. This sequence encodes CASSLALGELFF.

The V gene is TRBV18, the J gene TRBJ2-7, with 8 bases that match TRBD2. There are 18 residues in the CDR3. Germline CDR1 reads KGHSH; CDR2 reads LQKENI. The junction had 12 bases not matched to a gene; V was cut back by 1 base and J by 1 base. CDR3: CASSPQSGREGWSYEQYF. Here the CDR3 DNA reads TGTGCCAGCTCACCACAGTCTGGACGGGAGGGCTGGTCCTACGAGCAGTACTTC.